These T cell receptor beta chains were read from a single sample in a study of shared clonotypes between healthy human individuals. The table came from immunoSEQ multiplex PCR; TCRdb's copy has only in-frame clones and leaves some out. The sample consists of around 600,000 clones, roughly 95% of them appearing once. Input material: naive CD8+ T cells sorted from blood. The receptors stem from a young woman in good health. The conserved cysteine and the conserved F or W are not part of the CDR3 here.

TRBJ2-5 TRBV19 ASSIDLTREQY
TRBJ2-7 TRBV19 ASTDGTYEQY
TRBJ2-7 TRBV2 ASSSGGSSYEQY
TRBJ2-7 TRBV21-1 ASSALTSGLSSYEQY
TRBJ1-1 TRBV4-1 ASSPFVGTRSEAF
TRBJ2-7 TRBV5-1 ASSPEWTVSYEQY
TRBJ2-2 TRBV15 ATGTSGSPGELF
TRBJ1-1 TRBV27 ASSLRHVNTEAF
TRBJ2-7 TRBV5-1 ASSLRQGTSYEQY
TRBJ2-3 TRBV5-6 ASSLRERTTDTQY
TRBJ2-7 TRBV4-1 ASSQLVLAPYEQY
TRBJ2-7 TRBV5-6 ASSIGLAEVTYEQY
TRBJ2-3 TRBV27 ASSLSQEGTDTQY
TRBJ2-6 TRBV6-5 ASEAGPSGANVLT
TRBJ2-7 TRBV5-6 ASSLSLAGAYEQY
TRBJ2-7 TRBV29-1 SVAGVTSGGTYEQY
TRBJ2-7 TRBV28 ASSHPRAGRYEQY
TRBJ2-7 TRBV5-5 ASSFESYEQY
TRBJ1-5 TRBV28 ASSLIAFSPPQH
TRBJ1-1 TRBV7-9 ASSSDRGLSWAEAF
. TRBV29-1 SGYRGHEQY
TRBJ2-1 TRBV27 ASGASSYNEQF
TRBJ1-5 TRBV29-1 SVEDNHETVNQPQH
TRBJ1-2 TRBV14 ASSGSSYYGYT
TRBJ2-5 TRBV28 ATGRGGASGYQETQY
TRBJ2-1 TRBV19 ASTTSGLNYNEQF
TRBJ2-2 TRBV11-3 ASSTRFSTGISNTGELF
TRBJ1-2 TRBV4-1 ASSHQTGRLEYGYT
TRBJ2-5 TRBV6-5 ASSLGETQY
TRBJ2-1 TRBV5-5 ASSLDGVSGRGYNEQF
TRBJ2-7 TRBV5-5 ASSPGTSLYEQY
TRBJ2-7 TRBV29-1 SVVVTGAYYLYEQY
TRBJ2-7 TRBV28 AVLAGYEQY
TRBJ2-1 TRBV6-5 ASSPVRGREQF
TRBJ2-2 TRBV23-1 AGLPGQGDTGELF
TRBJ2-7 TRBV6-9 ASSYQAGASNEQY
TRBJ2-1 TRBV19 ASRIQGSEDEQF
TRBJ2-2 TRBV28 ASSPNPTMAQVYTGELF
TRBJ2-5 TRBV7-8 ASSSAGGSQETQY
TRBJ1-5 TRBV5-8 ASSSDGTGVYQPQH
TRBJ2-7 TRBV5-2 ASSSTGGEVYEQY
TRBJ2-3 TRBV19 ASSDAPTDTQY
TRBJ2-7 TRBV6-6 ASSYSNTADYEQY
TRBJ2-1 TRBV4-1 ASSQEEAASEYNEQF
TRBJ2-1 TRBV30 AWRPSGDNEQF
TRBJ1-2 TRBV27 ASSLLPTGMGGYT
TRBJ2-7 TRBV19 ASSLTGSGEQY
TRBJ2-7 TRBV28 ASSSDVLGAFDEQY
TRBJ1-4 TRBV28 ASSFGQASNEKLF
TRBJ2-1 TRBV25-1 ASSERSPNEQF
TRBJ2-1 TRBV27 ASTHTGTSGFHEQF
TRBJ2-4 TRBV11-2 ASSRPFGAADIQY
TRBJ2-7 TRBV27 ASSPIGASGRGEQY
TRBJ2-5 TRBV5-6 ASSLLKTQY
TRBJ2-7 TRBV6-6 ASSYSGLGDYEQY
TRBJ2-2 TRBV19 ASSIGLAGPNTGELF
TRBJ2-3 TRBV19 ASSNIRHPNTQY
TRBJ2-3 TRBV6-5 ASSYRGLERDTQY
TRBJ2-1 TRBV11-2 ASSLALWEGNEQF
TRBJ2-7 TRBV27 ASSLFLTREQY